What follows is one T cell receptor (beta chain) and its context. The antigen remains unidentified. This entry is derived from a study of cytomegalovirus exposure and HLA in healthy donors. Study-level points and caveats: An Asian-associated ancestry cluster reportedly showed fewer N-insertions than the approximately 690-donor mean in a later analysis.

The PCR had 60 Vbeta and 13 Jbeta primers. Generated by immunoSEQ multiplex PCR, the TCRdb table keeps only in-frame clones and is missing some. This table has roughly 120,000 clones, about two thirds appearing once. The germline gives CDR1 SGHTA, CDR2 FQGNSA. V was clipped by 3 bases and J by 4 bases, with 12 bases between them. The CDR3 contains 15 residues. J is TRBJ2-2 and V is TRBV7-2; D possibly corresponds to TRBD2 (7 bases). The sequenced sample was PBMCs. The source is a woman aged 40 to 50 in good health and CMV-seropositive. CDR3 nucleotide sequence: TGTGCCAGCAGCTTCTCGGGGGGCCCCACCGGGGAGCTGTTTTTT. It encodes CASSFSGGPTGELFF.